Below are 8 T cell receptor beta chains sequenced from a single sample in a study of T cells after yellow fever vaccination. MiXCR, applied by TCRdb to the 5' RACE reads, yields one record per CDR3 protein. The table has 150,000 to 200,000 distinct CDR3 sequences, 6.2% seen once. Sequences were derived from CD4+ T cells sorted from PBMCs, sampled on the day of the first yellow fever vaccination. Receptor source: a man aged 18 to 29 who received the YFV17D yellow fever vaccine.

This clonotype came up many times. The chain is built from TRBV4-3 and TRBJ2-5; 7 nucleotides match TRBD2. CDR3 length equals 16 residues. J was trimmed by 5 bases and V by 1 base; bases with no gene match: 10. Per germline, CDR1 LGHNA and CDR2 YSLEER. This CDR3 reads CASSQGSGTNLETQYF. DNA for the CDR3: TGCGCCAGCAGCCAAGGGTCCGGGACTAACTTGGAGACCCAGTACTTC.

This clonotype was observed many times. The chain recombines TRBV12-3 or TRBV12-4 with TRBJ2-7; D call uncertain. This CDR3 has 14 residues. Trimming took 5 bases from V and 7 from J, leaving 18 bases between them. The CDR3 bases are TGTGCCAGCAGTCTGACCTCCTTGGCGCGGGAGCAGTACGTC. Amino acids: CASSLTSLAREQYV.

This clonotype came up many times. V usage is TRBV7-2 and J usage is TRBJ1-2; TRBD1 is a possible D gene (6 bases). Germline V gene lookup returns CDR1 SGHTA and CDR2 FQGNSA. The CDR3 is 13 residues long. The germline V and J ends were trimmed by 6 bases and 5 bases, with 13 bases remaining between them. Written as DNA, the CDR3 is TGTGCCAGCAGAGCCAACAGGGATTATGGCTACACCTTC. Amino acid sequence: CASRANRDYGYTF.

This clonotype was counted only a few times. The J gene is TRBJ2-2, the V gene TRBV5-1, with 14 positions matching TRBD2. After removal of 3 bases from V and 2 bases from J, the junction contained 9 bases not matched to a gene. The CDR3 contains 19 residues. Per germline, CDR1 SGHRS and CDR2 YFSETQ. The DNA of the CDR3 is TGCGCCAGCAGCTCCGGGACTAGCGGGGGTGGTGTAAACACCGGGGAGCTGTTTTTT. Protein sequence: CASSSGTSGGGVNTGELFF.

There are many counts of this clonotype. For the CDR3, the DNA is TGCAGTGCTAGGACTAGCGGACCCCCCACAGATACGCAGTATTTT. Translating gives CSARTSGPPTDTQYF. The V call is TRBV20-1, the J call TRBJ2-3; TRBD2 agrees at 9 bases. This CDR3 has 15 residues. Germline V gene lookup returns CDR1 DFQATT and CDR2 SNEGSKA (reference sequence). Trimming removed 3 bases from V and 2 bases from J; junction bases left unmatched: 6.

The table lists this clonotype with a few counts. This chain connects TRBV12-3 or TRBV12-4 to TRBJ2-5, with TRBD2 identical over 8 bases. J gave up 5 bases and V 3 bases, and 5 bases lay outside the gene matches. There are 14 residues in the CDR3. Written as DNA, the CDR3 is TGTGCCAGCAGTTTTGGACCGGGAGGGGAGACCCAGTACTTC. Protein sequence: CASSFGPGGETQYF.

The chain recombines TRBV20-1 with TRBJ2-1, with D possibly TRBD1 on 5 matching bases. CDR3 length equals 14 residues. Trimming took off 0 bases at V and 3 bases at J, with 9 bases between the two ends. In germline, CDR1 is DFQATT, CDR2 SNEGSKA (reference sequence). In DNA, the CDR3 is TGCAGTGCTAGAGATTTACAGGACTACAATGAGCAGTTCTTC. This translates into CSARDLQDYNEQFF.

This clonotype was detected only a few times. The chain uses TRBV2 and TRBJ2-2; 9 positions agree with TRBD1. The CDR3 spans 16 residues. The germline CDR1 and CDR2 sequences are SNHLY and FYNNEI. The ends lost 6 bases at V and 0 bases at J; junction bases unmatched: 5. This CDR3 is CASSPQGAANTGELFF. As DNA, the CDR3 is TGTGCCAGCAGCCCACAGGGGGCCGCGAACACCGGGGAGCTGTTTTTT.